This T cell receptor beta chain derives from a study of control samples from healthy donors and cancer patients. Germline lookup yields CDR1 KGHSH and CDR2 LQKENI. The ends were cut back, 0 bases at V and 8 bases at J, with 16 bases in the middle. This CDR3 is 15 amino acids long. The protocol was immunoSEQ multiplex PCR, while the TCRdb copy is restricted to in-frame clones and leaves out a portion. The table has 200,000 to 250,000 clones, roughly 94% seen once. The TCR originated in a man aged 45-65 years in good health. The chain employs TRBV18 and TRBJ2-5, with D uncertain. The material sequenced was blood. The CDR3 bases are TGTGCCAGCTCACCACCGGAAAGCCTAAGTAGAACCCAGTACTTC. Protein: CASSPPESLSRTQYF.